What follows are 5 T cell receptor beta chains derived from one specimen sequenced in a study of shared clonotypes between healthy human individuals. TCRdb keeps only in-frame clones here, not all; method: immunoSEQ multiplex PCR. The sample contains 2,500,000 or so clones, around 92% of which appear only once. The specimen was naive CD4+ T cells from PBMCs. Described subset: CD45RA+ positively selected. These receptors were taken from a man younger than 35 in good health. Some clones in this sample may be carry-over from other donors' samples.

The CDR3 spells CASSQDALGGNEQFF. CDR3 bases: TGCGCCAGCAGCCAAGATGCGCTAGGAGGCAATGAGCAGTTCTTC. This chain joins TRBV4-3 and TRBJ2-1; weak D call: TRBD2 (5 bases). The CDR3 is 15 amino acids. From germline, CDR1 is LGHNA and CDR2 YSLEER. The V and J ends lost 0 bases and 6 bases respectively, with 12 bases between them.

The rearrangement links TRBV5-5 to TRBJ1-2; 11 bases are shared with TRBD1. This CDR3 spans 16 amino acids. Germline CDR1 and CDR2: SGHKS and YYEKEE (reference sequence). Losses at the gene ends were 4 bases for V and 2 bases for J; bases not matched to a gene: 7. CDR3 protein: CASSPTGQGANYGYTF. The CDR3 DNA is TGTGCCAGCAGCCCAACAGGACAGGGGGCGAACTATGGCTACACCTTC. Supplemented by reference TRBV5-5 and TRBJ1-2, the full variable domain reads DAGVTQSPTHLIKTRGQQVTLRCSPISGHKSVSWYQQVLGQGPQFIFQYYEKEERGRGNFPDRFSARQFPNYSSELNVNALLLGDSALYLCASSPTGQGANYGYTFGSGTRLTVV.

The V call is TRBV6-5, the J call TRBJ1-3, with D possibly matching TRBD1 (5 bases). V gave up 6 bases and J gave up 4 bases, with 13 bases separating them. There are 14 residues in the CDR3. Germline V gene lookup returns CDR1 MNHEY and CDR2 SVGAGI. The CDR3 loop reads CASSPGGRGNTIYF. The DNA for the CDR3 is TGTGCCAGCAGCCCTGGGGGTAGAGGAAACACCATATATTTT.

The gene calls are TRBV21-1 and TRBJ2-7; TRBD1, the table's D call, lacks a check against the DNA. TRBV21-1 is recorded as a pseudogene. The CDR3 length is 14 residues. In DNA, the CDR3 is TGTGCCAGCAGCATTGGACAGGGGTCCCACGAGCAGTACTTC. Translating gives CASSIGQGSHEQYF.

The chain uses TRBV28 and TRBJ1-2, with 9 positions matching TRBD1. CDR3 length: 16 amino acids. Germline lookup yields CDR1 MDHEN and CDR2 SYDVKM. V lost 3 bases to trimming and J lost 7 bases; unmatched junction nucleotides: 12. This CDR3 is CASSFIPGQGSGGYTF. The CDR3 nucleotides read TGTGCCAGCAGTTTTATCCCGGGACAGGGAAGCGGTGGCTACACCTTC.